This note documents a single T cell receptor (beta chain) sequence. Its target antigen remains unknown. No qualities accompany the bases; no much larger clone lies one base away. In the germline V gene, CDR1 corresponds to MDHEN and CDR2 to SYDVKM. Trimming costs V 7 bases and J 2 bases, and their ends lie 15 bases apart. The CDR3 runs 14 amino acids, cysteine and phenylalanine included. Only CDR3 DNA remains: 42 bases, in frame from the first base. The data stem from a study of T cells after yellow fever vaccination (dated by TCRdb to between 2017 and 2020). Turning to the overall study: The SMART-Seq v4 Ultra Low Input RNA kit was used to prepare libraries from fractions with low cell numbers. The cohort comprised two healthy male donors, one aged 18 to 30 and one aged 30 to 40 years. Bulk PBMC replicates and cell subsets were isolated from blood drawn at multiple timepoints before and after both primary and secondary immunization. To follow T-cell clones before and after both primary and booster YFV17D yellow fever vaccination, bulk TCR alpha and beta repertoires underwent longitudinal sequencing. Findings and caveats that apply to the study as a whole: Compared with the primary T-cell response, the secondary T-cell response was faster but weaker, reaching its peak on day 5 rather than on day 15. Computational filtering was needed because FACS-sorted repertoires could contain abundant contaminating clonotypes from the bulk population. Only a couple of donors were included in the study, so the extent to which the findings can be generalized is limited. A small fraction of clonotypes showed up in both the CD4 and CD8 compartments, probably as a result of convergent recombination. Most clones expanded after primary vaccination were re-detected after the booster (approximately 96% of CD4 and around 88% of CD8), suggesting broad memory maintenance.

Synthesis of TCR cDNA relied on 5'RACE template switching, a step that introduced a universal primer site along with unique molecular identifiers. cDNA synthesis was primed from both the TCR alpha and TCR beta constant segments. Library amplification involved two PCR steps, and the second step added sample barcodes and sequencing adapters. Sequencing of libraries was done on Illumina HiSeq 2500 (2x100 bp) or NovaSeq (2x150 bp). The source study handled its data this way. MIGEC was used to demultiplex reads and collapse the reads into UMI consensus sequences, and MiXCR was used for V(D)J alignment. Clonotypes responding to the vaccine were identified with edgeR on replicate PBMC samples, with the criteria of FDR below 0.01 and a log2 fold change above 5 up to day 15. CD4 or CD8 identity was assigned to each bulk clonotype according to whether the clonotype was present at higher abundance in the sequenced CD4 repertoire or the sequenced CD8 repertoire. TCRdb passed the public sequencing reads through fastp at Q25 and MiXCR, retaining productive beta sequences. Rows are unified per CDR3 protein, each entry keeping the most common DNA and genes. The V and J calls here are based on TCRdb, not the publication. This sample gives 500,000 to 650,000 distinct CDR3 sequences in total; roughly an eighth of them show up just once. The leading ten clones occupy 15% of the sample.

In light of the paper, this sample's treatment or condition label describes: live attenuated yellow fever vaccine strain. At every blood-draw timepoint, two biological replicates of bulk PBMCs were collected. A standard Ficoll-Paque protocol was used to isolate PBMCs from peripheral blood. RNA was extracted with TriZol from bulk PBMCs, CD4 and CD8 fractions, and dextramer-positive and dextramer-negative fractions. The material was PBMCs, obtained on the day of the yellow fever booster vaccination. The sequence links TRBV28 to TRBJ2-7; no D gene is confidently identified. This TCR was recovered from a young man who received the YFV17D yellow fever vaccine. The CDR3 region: CASTWAGVTYEQYF. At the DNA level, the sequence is TGTGCCAGCACCTGGGCAGGTGTAACCTACGAGCAGTACTTC.